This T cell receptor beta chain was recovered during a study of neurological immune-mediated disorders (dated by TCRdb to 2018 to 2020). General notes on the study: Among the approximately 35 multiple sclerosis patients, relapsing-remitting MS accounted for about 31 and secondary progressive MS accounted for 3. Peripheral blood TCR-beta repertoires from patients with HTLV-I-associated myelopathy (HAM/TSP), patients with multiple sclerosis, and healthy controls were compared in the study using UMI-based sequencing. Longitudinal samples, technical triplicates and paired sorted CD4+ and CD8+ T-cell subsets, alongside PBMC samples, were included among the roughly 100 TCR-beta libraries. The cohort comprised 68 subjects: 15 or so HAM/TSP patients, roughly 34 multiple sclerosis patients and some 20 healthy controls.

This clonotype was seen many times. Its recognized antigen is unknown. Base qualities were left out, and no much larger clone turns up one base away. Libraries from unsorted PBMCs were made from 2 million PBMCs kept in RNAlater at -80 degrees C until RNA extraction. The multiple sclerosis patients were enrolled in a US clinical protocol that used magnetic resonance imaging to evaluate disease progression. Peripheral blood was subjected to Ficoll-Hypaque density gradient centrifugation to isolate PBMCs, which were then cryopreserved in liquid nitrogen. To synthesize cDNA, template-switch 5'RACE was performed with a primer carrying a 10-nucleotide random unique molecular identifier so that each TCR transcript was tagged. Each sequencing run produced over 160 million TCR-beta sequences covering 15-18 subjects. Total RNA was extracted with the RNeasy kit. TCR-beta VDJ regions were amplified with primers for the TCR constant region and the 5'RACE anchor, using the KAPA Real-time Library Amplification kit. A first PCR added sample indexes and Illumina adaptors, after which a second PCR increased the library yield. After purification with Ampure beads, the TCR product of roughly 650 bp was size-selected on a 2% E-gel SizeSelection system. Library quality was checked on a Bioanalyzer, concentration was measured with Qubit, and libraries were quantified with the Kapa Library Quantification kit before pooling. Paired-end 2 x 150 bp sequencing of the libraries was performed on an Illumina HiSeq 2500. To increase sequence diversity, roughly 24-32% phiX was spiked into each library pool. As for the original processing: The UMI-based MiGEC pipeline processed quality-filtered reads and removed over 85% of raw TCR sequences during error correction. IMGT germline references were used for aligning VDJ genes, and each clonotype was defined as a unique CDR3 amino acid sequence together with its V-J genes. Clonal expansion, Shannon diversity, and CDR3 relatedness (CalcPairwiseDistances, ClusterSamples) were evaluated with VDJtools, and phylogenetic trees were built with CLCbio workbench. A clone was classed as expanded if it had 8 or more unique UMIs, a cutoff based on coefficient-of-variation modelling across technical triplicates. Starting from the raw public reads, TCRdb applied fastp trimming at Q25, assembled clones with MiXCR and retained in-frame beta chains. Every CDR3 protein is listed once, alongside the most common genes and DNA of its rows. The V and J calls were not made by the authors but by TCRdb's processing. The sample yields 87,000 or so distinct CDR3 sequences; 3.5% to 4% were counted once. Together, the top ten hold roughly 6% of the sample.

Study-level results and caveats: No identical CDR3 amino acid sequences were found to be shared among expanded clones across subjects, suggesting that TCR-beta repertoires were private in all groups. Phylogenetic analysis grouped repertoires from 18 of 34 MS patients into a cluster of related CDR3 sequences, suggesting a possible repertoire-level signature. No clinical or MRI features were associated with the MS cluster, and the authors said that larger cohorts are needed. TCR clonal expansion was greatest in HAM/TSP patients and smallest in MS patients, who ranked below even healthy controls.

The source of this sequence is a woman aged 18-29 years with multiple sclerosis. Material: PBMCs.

The nucleotide sequence reads TGTGCCAGCAGCCAAGATCAGGCCAGCTCCTACGAGCAGTACTTC. This is translated as CASSQDQASSYEQYF. The rearranged segments are TRBV3-1 and TRBJ2-7; the D gene is not confidently resolved. The CDR3 starts with the cysteine, ends with the phenylalanine, and has 15 residues. Of the read, only the CDR3 DNA is kept; its 45 bases are in frame from base 1. V and J lose 0 bases and 0 bases, and a span of 9 bases separates them. Taken from the germline V gene (reference sequence), the CDR1 and CDR2 loops are LGHDT and YNNKEL.